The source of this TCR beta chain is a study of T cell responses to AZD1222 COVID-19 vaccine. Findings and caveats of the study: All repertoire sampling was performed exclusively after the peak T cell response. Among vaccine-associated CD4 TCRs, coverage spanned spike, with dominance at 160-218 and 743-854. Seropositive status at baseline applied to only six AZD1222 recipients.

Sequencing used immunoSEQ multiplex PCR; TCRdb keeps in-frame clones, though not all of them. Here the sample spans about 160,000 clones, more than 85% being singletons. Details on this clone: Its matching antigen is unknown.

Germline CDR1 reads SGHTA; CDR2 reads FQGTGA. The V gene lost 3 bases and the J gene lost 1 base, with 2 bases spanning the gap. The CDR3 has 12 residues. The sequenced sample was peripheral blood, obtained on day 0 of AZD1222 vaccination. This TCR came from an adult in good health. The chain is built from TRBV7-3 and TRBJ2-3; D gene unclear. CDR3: CASSFGTDTQYF. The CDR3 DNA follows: TGTGCCAGCAGCTTTGGCACAGATACGCAGTATTTT.